This record looks at one TCR beta chain sequence and its context. The CDR3 covers 15 residues. The V segment lost 5 bases and the J segment 8 bases; nucleotides outside the gene matches: 7. The germline CDR1 and CDR2 sequences are SGHNT and YENEEA. This entry comes from a study of blood T cell repertoires in COVID-19. Study-wide context: Whether acute or convalescent, the COVID-19 samples came from the United States, Italy and Spain. PBMCs, B-cell-depleted T cells, or T cells were the source of the cDNA or gDNA that made up the material.

Using immunoSEQ multiplex PCR, the repertoire was profiled, and TCRdb retains in-frame clones only, with some absent. Of 200,000 to 250,000 clones in the sample, around nine tenths were seen once. This chain links TRBV11-3 with TRBJ2-1, with TRBD2 matching 12 bases. The TCR comes from a man aged 50-59 years with COVID-19, enrolled during active disease. Sequencing input: peripheral blood. Written as DNA, the CDR3 is TGTGCCAGCAGCGCTAGCGGGAGGGACGGGGATGAGCAGTTCTTC. Translated, it gives CASSASGRDGDEQFF.